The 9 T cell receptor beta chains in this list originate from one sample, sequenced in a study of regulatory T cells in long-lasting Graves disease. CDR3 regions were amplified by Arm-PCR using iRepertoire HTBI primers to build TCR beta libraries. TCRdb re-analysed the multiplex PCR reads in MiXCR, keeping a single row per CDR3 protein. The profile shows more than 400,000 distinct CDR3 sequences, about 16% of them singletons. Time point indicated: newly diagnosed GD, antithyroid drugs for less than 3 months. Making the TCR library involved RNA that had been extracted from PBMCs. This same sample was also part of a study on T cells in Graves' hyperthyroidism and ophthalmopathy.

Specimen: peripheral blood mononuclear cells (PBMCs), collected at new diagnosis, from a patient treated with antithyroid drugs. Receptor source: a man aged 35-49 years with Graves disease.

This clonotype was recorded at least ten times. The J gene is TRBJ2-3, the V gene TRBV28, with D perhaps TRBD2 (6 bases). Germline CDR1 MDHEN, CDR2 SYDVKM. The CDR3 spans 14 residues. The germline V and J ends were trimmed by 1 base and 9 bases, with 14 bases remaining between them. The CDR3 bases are TGTGCCAGCAGTTTATCAGCGGGCCCTGAGACGCAGTATTTT. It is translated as CASSLSAGPETQYF.

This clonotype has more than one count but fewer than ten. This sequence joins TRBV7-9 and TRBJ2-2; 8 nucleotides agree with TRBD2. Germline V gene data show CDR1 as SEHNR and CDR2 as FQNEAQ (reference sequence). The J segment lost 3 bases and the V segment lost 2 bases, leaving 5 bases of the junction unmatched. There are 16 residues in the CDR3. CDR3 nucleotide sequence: TGTGCCAGCAGCTTACCTAGCGGGCGGGACACCGGGGAGCTGTTTTTT. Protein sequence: CASSLPSGRDTGELFF.

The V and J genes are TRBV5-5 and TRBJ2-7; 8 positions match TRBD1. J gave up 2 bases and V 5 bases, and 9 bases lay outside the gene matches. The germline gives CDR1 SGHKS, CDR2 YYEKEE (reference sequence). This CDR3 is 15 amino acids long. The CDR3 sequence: CASRTDRAGAYEQYF. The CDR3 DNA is TGTGCCAGCAGAACGGACAGGGCGGGCGCCTACGAGCAGTACTTC.

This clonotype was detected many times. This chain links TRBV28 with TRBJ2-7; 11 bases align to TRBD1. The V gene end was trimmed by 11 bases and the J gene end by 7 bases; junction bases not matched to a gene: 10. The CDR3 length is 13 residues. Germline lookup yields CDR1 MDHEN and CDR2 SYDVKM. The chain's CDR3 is CASGGTGGEEQYF. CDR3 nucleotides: TGTGCCTCCGGCGGGACAGGGGGTGAAGAGCAGTACTTC.

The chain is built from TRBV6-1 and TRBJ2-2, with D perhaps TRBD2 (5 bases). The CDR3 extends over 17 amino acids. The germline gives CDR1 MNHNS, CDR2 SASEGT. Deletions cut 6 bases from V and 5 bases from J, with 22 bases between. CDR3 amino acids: CASSTRRRRAETGELFF. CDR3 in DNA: TGTGCCAGCAGCACCCGTCGGAGGCGAGCGGAAACCGGGGAGCTGTTTTTT.

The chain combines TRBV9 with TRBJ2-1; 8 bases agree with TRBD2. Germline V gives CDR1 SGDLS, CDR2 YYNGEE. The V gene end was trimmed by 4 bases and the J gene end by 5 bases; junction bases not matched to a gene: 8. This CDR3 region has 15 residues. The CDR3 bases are TGTGCCAGCAGCTCCCCAGCGGGAGCCCACAATGAGCAGTTCTTC. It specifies CASSSPAGAHNEQFF.

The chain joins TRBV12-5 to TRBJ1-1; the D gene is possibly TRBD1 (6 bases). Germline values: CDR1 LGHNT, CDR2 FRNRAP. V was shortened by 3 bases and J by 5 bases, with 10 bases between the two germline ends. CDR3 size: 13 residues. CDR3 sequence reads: CASGLGGHTEAFF. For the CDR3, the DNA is TGTGCTAGTGGTTTAGGGGGGCATACTGAAGCTTTCTTT.

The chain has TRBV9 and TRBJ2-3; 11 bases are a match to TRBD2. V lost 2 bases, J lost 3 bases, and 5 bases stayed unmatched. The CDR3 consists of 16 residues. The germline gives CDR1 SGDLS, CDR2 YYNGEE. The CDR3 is CASSVTSGSWTDTQYF. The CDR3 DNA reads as TGTGCCAGCAGCGTTACTAGCGGGAGTTGGACAGATACGCAGTATTTT.

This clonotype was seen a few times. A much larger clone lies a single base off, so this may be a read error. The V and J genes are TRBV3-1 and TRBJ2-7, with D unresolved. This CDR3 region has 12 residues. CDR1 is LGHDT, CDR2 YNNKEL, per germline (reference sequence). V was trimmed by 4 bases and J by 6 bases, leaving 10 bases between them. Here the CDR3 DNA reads TGTGCCAGCAGCCGATTGGACGGCGAGCAGTACTTC. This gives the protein CASSRLDGEQYF.